Presented here are 15 T cell receptor beta chains from one specimen sequenced in a study of T cells in Graves' hyperthyroidism and ophthalmopathy. RNA transcripts served as the template for amplifying TCR beta CDR3 regions. HTBI primers were used for first-round RT-PCR of the TCR CDR3. TCRdb processed the multiplex PCR reads anew with MiXCR; each CDR3 protein has one entry. The sample yields under 650,000 distinct CDR3 sequences, roughly 15% seen once. Sequencing used blood. Receptor source: a woman aged 25 to 39 with Graves' hyperthyroidism.

This clonotype has a handful of counts. This chain links TRBV4-1 with TRBJ2-7; D might be TRBD2 (5 bases). This CDR3 has 13 amino acids. Germline CDR1 is MGHRA and CDR2 is YSYEKL. V lost 2 bases and J 4 bases, leaving 9 bases between the germline ends. CDR3 protein: CASSQRRGYEQYF. The CDR3 DNA reads as TGCGCCAGCAGCCAAAGGCGCGGGTACGAGCAGTACTTC.

This clonotype was seen a few times. V usage is TRBV28 and J usage is TRBJ2-7; no clear D gene. V was clipped by 6 bases and J by 7 bases, with 19 bases between them. Germline V gene data show CDR1 as MDHEN and CDR2 as SYDVKM. The length of the CDR3 is 14 residues. The CDR3 DNA is TGTGCCAGCAGCCTCCTGGGTGGGGTCGCGGAGCAGTACTTC. Amino acid sequence: CASSLLGGVAEQYF.

The chain links TRBV27 to TRBJ2-2; either TRBD1 or TRBD2 may supply D (5 bases each). CDR1 is MNHEY, CDR2 SMNVEV, per germline (reference sequence). The ends were cut back, 7 bases at V and 5 bases at J, with 8 bases in the middle. CDR3 length: 12 amino acids. CDR3 DNA sequence: TGTGCCAGCAAAGGGGAGACCGGGGAGCTGTTTTTT. Translating gives CASKGETGELFF.

V usage is TRBV18 and J usage is TRBJ2-1, with D perhaps matching TRBD1 or TRBD2 (5 bases each). V lost 3 bases, J lost 4 bases, and 19 bases lay in between. Germline V CDR1 and CDR2: KGHSH, LQKENI. CDR3 length: 17 amino acids. The CDR3 protein is CASSPAKGTPAYNEQFF. The CDR3 DNA is TGTGCCAGCTCACCCGCCAAGGGGACCCCGGCGTACAATGAGCAGTTCTTC.

This clonotype was counted many times. The chain uses TRBV11-3 and TRBJ2-5; D gene uncertain. The ends were cut back, 6 bases at V and 5 bases at J, with 13 bases in the middle. This CDR3 has 13 residues. Germline V gene lookup returns CDR1 SGHNT and CDR2 YENEEA. CDR3 region: CASSPRSRETQYF. CDR3 DNA sequence: TGTGCCAGCAGTCCTAGATCCCGGGAGACCCAGTACTTC.

The J gene is TRBJ2-4, the V gene TRBV29-1; 7 nucleotides match TRBD2. Germline V gene data show CDR1 as SQVTM and CDR2 as ANQGSEA. V lost 6 bases to trimming and J lost 3 bases; unmatched junction nucleotides: 5. This CDR3 comprises 13 residues. The CDR3 reads CSVERGDKNIQYF. Written as DNA, the CDR3 is TGCAGCGTGGAACGGGGGGACAAAAACATTCAGTACTTC. Based on the CDR3 plus reference TRBV29-1 and TRBJ2-4, the full variable domain is SAVISQKPSRDICQRGTSLTIQCQVDSQVTMMFWYRQQPGQSLTLIATANQGSEATYESGFVIDKFPISRPNLTFSTLTVSNMSPEDSSIYLCSVERGDKNIQYFGAGTRLSVL.

This clonotype was seen at least ten times. This chain connects TRBV27 to TRBJ2-5; D gene unclear. The CDR3 runs to 13 residues. Germline V CDR1 and CDR2: MNHEY, SMNVEV (reference sequence). Trimming took off 3 bases at V and 7 bases at J, with 12 bases between the two ends. The CDR3 sequence: CASSFGHPGTQYF. CDR3 sequence (DNA): TGTGCCAGCAGTTTCGGCCACCCGGGGACCCAGTACTTC.

CDR3 coding DNA: TGTGCCAGCAGCTTAGCTCGGACTAGTACGGATACGCAGTATTTT. Translating it yields CASSLARTSTDTQYF. The chain employs TRBV7-6 and TRBJ2-3; 7 nucleotides line up with TRBD2. Germline CDR1 reads SGHVS; CDR2 reads FNYEAQ. The CDR3 contains 15 residues. V lost 0 bases, J lost 6 bases, and 6 bases stayed unmatched.

The V and J genes are TRBV2 and TRBJ2-1, with TRBD1 identical over 8 bases. This CDR3 is 14 amino acids long. Looked up from germline, CDR1 is SNHLY and CDR2 is FYNNEI. With V trimmed by 7 bases and J by 5 bases, 7 bases remained unmatched. As DNA, the CDR3 is TGTGCCAGCAATCAGGGGGCGCTCAACAATGAGCAGTTCTTC. Translated: CASNQGALNNEQFF.

This clonotype showed up just a few times. Here the CDR3 reads CSVVGTGGTQYF. CDR3 coding DNA: TGCAGCGTTGTGGGCACCGGGGGGACCCAGTACTTC. The V call is TRBV29-1, the J call TRBJ2-5; D may be TRBD2 (6 bases). The CDR3 is 12 amino acids. Trimming removed 4 bases from V and 7 bases from J, with 13 bases in between. Germline V gene sequence: CDR1 SQVTM, CDR2 ANQGSEA.

This clonotype has at least ten counts. V gene TRBV20-1 combines with J gene TRBJ2-5; TRBD2 is a possible D gene (6 bases). This CDR3 contains 16 residues. Germline CDR1 is DFQATT and CDR2 is SNEGSKA (reference sequence). V lost 6 bases, J lost 2 bases, and 22 bases lay in between. The CDR3 DNA reads as TGCAGTGCGACCGACTCGACTAGAATGTTACAAGAGACCCAGTACTTC. Amino acid sequence: CSATDSTRMLQETQYF.

This clonotype was found many times. The chain links TRBV6-6 to TRBJ1-5, with 7 bases lining up with TRBD1. CDR3 size: 16 residues. Looked up from germline, CDR1 is MNHNY and CDR2 is SVGAGI (reference sequence). The V and J ends lost 0 bases and 0 bases, in that order; junction bases with no gene match: 2. CDR3 nucleotides: TGTGCCAGCAGTTACTCGCGGGACAGTAGCAATCAGCCCCAGCATTTT. It translates to CASSYSRDSSNQPQHF.

This rearrangement joins TRBV18 to TRBJ2-7, with D possibly called TRBD1 or TRBD2 (5 bases each). Trimming took off 2 bases at V and 2 bases at J, with 10 bases between the two ends. CDR1 KGHSH and CDR2 LQKENI come from the germline V gene. The CDR3 extends over 14 amino acids. The CDR3 region has the DNA TGTGCCAGCTCACCAGGGTCGGGGCCCTACGAGCAGTACTTC. Translation gives CASSPGSGPYEQYF.

This clonotype was seen at least ten times. One junction end disagrees with the germline gene, perhaps due to a read error. CDR3 amino acids: CASSLRGGSTGDKEQFF. CDR3 nucleotides: TGTGCCAGCAGTTTAAGGGGGGGCTCCACGGGGGACAAAGAGCAGTTCTTC. V is TRBV11-3 and J is TRBJ2-1; D might be TRBD2 (7 bases). The CDR3 has 17 residues. The V gene's germline CDR1 is SGHNT and CDR2 YENEEA. Supplemented by reference TRBV11-3 and TRBJ2-1, the full variable domain reads EAGVVQSPRYKIIEKKQPVAFWCNPISGHNTLYWYLQNLGQGPELLIRYENEEAVDDSQLPKDRFSAERLKGVDSTLKIQPAELGDSAVYLCASSLRGGSTGDKEQFFGPGTRLTVL.

There are a few counts of this clonotype. V and J are TRBV5-4 and TRBJ2-5, with D hard to call. CDR1 is SGHNT, CDR2 YYREEE, per germline (reference sequence). Deletions cut 0 bases from V and 1 base from J, with 4 bases between. The CDR3 totals 13 residues. CDR3 coding DNA: TGTGCCAGCAGCTTGGAGGCCCAAGAGACCCAGTACTTC. Protein product: CASSLEAQETQYF.